This paragraph reports one T cell receptor (beta chain). This record comes from a study of cytomegalovirus exposure and HLA in healthy donors. Generated by immunoSEQ multiplex PCR, the TCRdb table keeps only in-frame clones and is missing some. The sample lists fewer than 150,000 clones, about 80% occurring once. Separate from the roughly 720-subject first cohort was the approximately 110-subject validation cohort, to which the donors belonged. This CDR3 is 14 amino acids long. CDR1 LNHDA and CDR2 SQIVND come from the germline V gene (reference sequence). V lost 4 bases to trimming and J lost 4 bases, with 13 bases between them.

This TCR derives from a man younger than 40 in good health and CMV-seropositive. The source material was PBMCs. The chain combines TRBV19 with TRBJ1-2, with D tentatively TRBD1 (6 bases). The CDR3 protein is CASSTVTGLYGYTF. In DNA form, the CDR3 reads TGTGCCAGTAGTACCGTTACAGGGCTCTATGGCTACACCTTC.